The T cell receptor beta chain described here comes from a study of shared T cell receptors in the human thymus. Germline CDR1 reads SEHNR; CDR2 reads FQNEAQ (reference sequence). The CDR3 is 19 residues long. After removal of 1 base from V and 2 bases from J, the junction contained 13 bases not matched to a gene. This table comes from immunoSEQ multiplex PCR, and its TCRdb copy is limited to in-frame clones, with some not included. The repertoire holds about 660,000 clones, with around 87% as singletons. These same records also appear under a second study, on human thymus T cells. That paper adds: In corrective heart surgery, resections were taken, and these provided the thymus tissue. Unrelated individuals had highly overlapping thymic repertoires, as reported in related research.

The chain couples TRBV7-9 to TRBJ2-5; 10 bases fit TRBD1. Input material: thymocytes. This receptor was obtained from a boy under two years old with a congenital heart defect. The CDR3 coding sequence is TGTGCCAGCAGCTTAGGGGAGGGGTTAGACAGGGGGCAGCAAGAGACCCAGTACTTC. Its translation: CASSLGEGLDRGQQETQYF.